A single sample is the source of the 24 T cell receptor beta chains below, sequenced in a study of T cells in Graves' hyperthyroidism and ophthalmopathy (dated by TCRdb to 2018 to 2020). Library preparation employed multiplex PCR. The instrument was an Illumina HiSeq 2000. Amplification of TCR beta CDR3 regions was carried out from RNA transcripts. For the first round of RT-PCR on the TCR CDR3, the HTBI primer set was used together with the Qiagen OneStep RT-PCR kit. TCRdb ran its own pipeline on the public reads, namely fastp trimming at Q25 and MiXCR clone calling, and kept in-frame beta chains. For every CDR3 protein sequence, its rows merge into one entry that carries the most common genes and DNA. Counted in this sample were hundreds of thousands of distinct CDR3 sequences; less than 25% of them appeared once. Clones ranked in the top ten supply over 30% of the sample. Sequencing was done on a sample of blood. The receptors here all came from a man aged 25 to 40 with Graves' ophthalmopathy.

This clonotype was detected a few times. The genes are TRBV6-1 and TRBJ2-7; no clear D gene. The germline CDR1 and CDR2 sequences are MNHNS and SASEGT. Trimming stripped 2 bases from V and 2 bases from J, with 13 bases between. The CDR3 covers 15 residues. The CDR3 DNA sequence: TGTGCCAGCAGTGAACAGAGTAGACCAACCTACGAGCAGTACTTC. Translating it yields CASSEQSRPTYEQYF.

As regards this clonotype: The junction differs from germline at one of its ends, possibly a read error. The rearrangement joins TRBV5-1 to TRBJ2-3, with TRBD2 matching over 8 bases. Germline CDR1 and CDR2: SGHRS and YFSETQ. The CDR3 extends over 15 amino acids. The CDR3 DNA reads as TGTGCCAGCAGCGCGGGACTAGTTACCTCAGATACGCAGTATTTT. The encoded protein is CASSAGLVTSDTQYF.

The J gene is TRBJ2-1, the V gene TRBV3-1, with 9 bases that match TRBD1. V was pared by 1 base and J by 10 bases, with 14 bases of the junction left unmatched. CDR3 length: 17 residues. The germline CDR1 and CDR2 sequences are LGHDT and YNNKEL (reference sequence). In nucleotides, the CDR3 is TGTGCCAGCAGCCAAGGGGGACGGGACAGGGTCGGCCGAGAGCAGTTCTTC. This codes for CASSQGGRDRVGREQFF.

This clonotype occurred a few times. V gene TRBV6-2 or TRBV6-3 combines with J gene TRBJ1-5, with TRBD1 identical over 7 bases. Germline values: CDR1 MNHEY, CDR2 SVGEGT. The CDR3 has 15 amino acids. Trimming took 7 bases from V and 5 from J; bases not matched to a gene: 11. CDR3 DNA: TGTGCCAGCAAAGGGGGCGGCAGGTGGTATCAGCCCCAGCATTTT. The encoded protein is CASKGGGRWYQPQHF.

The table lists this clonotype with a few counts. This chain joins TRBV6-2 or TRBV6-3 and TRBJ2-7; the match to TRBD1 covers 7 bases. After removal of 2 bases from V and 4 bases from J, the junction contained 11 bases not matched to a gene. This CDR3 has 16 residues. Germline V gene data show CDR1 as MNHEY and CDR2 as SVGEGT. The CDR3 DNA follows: TGTGCCAGCAGTTACCGCCCGGGACAGATCTTTTACGAGCAGTACTTC. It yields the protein CASSYRPGQIFYEQYF.

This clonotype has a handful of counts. The CDR3 DNA follows: TGTGCCAGCAGTTACGTCGCCGGGCCGTACAATGAGCAGTTCTTC. Its protein is CASSYVAGPYNEQFF. V is TRBV6-2 or TRBV6-3 and J is TRBJ2-1; D is uncertain. Germline CDR1 is MNHEY and CDR2 is SVGEGT. V was clipped by 2 bases and J by 4 bases, with 12 bases between them. The CDR3 loop spans 15 amino acids.

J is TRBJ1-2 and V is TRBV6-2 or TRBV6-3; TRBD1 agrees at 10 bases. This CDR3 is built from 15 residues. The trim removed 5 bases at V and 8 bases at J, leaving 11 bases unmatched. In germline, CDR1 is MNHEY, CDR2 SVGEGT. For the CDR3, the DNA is TGTGCCAGCAGTACCCGGACAGGGGGTAGAAGAGGCTACACCTTC. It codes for CASSTRTGGRRGYTF.

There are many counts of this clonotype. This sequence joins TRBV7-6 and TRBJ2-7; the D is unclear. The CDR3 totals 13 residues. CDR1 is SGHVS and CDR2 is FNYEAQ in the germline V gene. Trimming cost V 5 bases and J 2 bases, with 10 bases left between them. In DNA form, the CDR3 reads TGTGCCAGCAGCATTGGACGGGCCTACGAGCAGTACTTC. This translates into CASSIGRAYEQYF.

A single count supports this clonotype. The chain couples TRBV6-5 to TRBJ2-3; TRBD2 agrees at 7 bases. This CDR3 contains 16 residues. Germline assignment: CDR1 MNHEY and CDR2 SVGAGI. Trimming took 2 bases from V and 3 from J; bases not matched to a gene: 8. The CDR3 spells CASSYGWGGSTDTQYF. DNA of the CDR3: TGTGCCAGCAGTTACGGGTGGGGGGGGTCGACAGATACGCAGTATTTT.

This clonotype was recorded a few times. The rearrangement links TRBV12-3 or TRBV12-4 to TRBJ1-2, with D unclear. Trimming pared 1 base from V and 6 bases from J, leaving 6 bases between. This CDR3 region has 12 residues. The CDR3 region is CASSLGLNGYTF. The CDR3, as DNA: TGTGCCAGCAGTTTAGGGCTTAATGGCTACACCTTC.

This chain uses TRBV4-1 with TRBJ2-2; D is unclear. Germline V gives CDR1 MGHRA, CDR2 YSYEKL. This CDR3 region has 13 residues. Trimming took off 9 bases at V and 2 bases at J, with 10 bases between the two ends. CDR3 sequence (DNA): TGCGCCAGTGCATTAGGCAACACCGGGGAGCTGTTTTTT. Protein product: CASALGNTGELFF.

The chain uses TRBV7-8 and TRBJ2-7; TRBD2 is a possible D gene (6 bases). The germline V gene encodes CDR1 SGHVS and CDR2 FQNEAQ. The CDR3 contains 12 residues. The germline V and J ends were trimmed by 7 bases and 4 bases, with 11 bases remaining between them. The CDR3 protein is CASIGGDYEQYF. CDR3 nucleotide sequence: TGTGCCAGCATCGGGGGAGATTACGAGCAGTACTTC.

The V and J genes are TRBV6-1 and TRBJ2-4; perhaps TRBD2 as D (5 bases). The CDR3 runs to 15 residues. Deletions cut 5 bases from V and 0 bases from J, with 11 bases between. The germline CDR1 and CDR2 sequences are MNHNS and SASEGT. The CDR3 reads CASSTSGLAKNIQYF. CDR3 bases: TGTGCCAGCAGTACATCAGGACTAGCCAAAAACATTCAGTACTTC.

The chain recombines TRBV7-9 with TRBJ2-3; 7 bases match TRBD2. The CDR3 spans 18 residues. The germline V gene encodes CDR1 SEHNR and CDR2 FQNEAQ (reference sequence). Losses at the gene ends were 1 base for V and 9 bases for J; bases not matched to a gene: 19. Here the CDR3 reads CASSLDMGTAGEVKTQYF. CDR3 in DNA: TGTGCCAGCAGCTTAGATATGGGGACGGCGGGAGAGGTGAAAACGCAGTATTTT.

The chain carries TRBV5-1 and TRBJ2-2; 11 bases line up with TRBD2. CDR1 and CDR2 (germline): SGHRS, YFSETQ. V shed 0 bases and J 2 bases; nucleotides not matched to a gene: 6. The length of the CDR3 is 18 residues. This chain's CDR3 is CASSLGLAGGLNTGELFF. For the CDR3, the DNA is TGCGCCAGCAGCTTGGGTCTAGCGGGAGGCCTTAACACCGGGGAGCTGTTTTTT.

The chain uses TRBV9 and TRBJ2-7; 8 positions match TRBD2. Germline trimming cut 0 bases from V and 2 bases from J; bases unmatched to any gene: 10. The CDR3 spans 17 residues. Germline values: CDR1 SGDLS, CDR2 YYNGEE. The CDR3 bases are TGTGCCAGCAGCGTAGGGCTCACCGGGACTAGTCCCTACGAGCAGTACTTC. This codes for CASSVGLTGTSPYEQYF.

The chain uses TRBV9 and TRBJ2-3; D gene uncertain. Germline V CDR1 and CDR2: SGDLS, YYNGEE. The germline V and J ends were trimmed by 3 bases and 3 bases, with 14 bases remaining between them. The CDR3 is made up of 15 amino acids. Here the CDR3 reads CASSADPYSTDTQYF. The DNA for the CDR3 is TGTGCCAGCAGCGCCGATCCCTACTCAACAGATACGCAGTATTTT.

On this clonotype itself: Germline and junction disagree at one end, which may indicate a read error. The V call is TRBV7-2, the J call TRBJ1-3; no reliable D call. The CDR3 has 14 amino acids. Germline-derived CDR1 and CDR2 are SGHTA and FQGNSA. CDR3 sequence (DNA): TGTGCCAGCAGCTTAGAACGCTCTGGGAACACCATATATTTT. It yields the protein CASSLERSGNTIYF.

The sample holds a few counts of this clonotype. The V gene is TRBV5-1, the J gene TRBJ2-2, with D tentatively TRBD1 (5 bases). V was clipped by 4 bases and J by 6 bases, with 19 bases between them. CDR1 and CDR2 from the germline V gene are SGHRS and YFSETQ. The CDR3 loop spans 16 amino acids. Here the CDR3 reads CASSQEPARGPGELFF. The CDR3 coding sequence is TGCGCCAGCAGCCAGGAACCTGCTAGGGGCCCCGGGGAGCTGTTTTTT.

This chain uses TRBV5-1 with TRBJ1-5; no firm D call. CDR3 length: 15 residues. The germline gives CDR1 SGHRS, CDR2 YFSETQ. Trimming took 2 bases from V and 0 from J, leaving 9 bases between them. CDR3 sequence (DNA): TGCGCCAGCAGCTTTGAAGGGAGTAGCAATCAGCCCCAGCATTTT. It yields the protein CASSFEGSSNQPQHF.

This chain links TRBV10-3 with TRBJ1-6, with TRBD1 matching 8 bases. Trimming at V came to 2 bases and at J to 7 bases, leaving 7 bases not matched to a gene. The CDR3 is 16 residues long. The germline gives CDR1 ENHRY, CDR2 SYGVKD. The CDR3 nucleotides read TGTGCCATCAGTGAGCGATCGAGGACAGGGAATTCACCCCTCCACTTT. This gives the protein CAISERSRTGNSPLHF.

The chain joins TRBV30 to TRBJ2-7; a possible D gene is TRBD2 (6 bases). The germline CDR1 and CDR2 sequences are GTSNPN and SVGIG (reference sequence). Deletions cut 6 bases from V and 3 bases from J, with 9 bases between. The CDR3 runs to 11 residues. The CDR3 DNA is TGTGCCTGTTTGGGGGGCTACGAGCAGTACTTC. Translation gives CACLGGYEQYF.

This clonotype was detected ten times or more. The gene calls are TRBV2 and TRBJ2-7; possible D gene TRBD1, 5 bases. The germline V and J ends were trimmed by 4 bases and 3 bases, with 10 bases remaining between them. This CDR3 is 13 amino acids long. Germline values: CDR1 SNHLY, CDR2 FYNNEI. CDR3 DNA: TGTGCCAGCAGTGGTGTTCAGGGCTACGAGCAGTACTTC. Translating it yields CASSGVQGYEQYF.

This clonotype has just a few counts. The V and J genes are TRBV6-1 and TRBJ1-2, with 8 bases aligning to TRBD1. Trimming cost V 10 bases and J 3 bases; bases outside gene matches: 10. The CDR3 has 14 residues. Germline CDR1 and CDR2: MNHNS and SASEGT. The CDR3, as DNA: TGTGCCACCTTTTCGGACAGGGAGGACTATGGCTACACCTTC. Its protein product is CATFSDREDYGYTF.